These 30 T cell receptor beta chains came from one sample sequenced in a study of blood T cell repertoires in COVID-19 (dated by TCRdb to 2018 to 2021). Library prep was done by the immunoSEQ multiplex PCR assay. TCRdb provides this immuneACCESS table in a form limited to in-frame rearrangements. Some clones are lacking; in checked studies, under half of them reflect an unresolved V gene, and why the rest are absent is not known. Recorded for this sample are 20,000 to 30,000 clones; 85% to 90% of them occurred a single time. The ten largest clones represent about 1.5% of the sample. Sequenced sample: peripheral blood. The receptors here all came from a woman aged 60-70 years with active COVID-19.

The chain has TRBV2 and TRBJ2-3, with 9 bases identical to TRBD1. The CDR3 extends over 16 amino acids. Germline V lookup: CDR1 SNHLY, CDR2 FYNNEI. V lost 5 bases to trimming and J lost 6 bases; unmatched junction nucleotides: 12. The CDR3 DNA follows: TGTGCCAGCAGTTCGGCCGGGACAGGGTCCCGCGATACGCAGTATTTT. It translates to CASSSAGTGSRDTQYF.

The gene calls are TRBV28 and TRBJ2-7; 8 bases line up with TRBD1. Germline CDR1 reads MDHEN; CDR2 reads SYDVKM. Germline trimming cut 5 bases from V and 3 bases from J; bases unmatched to any gene: 12. This CDR3 is 16 amino acids long. Here the CDR3 DNA reads TGTGCCAGCAGTAACCACCTCGGGACAGGTGACTACGAGCAGTACTTC. Protein: CASSNHLGTGDYEQYF.

The chain has TRBV28 and TRBJ1-5; the D gene is possibly TRBD1 (6 bases). Germline CDR1 is MDHEN and CDR2 is SYDVKM. The CDR3 has 19 residues. The V gene lost 3 bases and the J gene lost 4 bases, with 25 bases spanning the gap. The CDR3 nucleotides read TGTGCCAGCAGTTTTGGACGGAGGAGGAGGGGGGGCTGGAATCAGCCCCAGCATTTT. Its protein product is CASSFGRRRRGGWNQPQHF.

V and J are TRBV2 and TRBJ2-1; D not resolved. Germline V lookup: CDR1 SNHLY, CDR2 FYNNEI. CDR3 length: 15 amino acids. With 5 bases removed from V and 5 bases from J, the gap between germline ends came to 16 bases. CDR3 amino acids: CASSKETRSDNEQFF. CDR3 DNA sequence: TGTGCCAGCAGTAAAGAGACGCGGTCGGACAATGAGCAGTTCTTC.

V gene TRBV20-1 combines with J gene TRBJ2-3, with TRBD1 identical over 7 bases. Losses at the gene ends were 6 bases for V and 5 bases for J; bases not matched to a gene: 8. The germline gives CDR1 DFQATT, CDR2 SNEGSKA (reference sequence). The CDR3 runs 13 residues. The CDR3 loop reads CSASLAGGDTQYF. The DNA for the CDR3 is TGCAGTGCCAGTCTTGCAGGGGGAGATACGCAGTATTTT.

The chain uses TRBV2 and TRBJ2-1; 8 bases are a match to TRBD1. The V gene's germline CDR1 is SNHLY and CDR2 FYNNEI. The CDR3 is 14 residues long. After removal of 8 bases from V and 9 bases from J, the junction contained 12 bases not matched to a gene. The CDR3 reads CASWPRQGYFEQFF. CDR3 in DNA: TGTGCCAGCTGGCCGAGACAGGGGTATTTTGAGCAGTTCTTC.

This rearrangement joins TRBV2 to TRBJ1-4; no clear D gene. Trimming cost V 7 bases and J 0 bases, with 12 bases left between them. CDR3 length: 15 residues. CDR1 and CDR2 from the germline V gene are SNHLY and FYNNEI. CDR3 loop: CASKLLRATNEKLFF. The CDR3 coding sequence is TGTGCCAGCAAATTACTTCGCGCAACTAATGAAAAACTGTTTTTT.

This clone came up a few times. This sequence joins TRBV19 and TRBJ2-5; D is perhaps TRBD2 (7 bases). CDR3 length: 16 amino acids. Trimming cost V 2 bases and J 5 bases, with 18 bases left between them. Germline V lookup: CDR1 LNHDA, CDR2 SQIVND (reference sequence). The CDR3 loop is CASSIRGGGLSETQYF. The CDR3 nucleotides read TGTGCCAGTAGTATAAGAGGGGGAGGGCTCTCGGAGACCCAGTACTTC.

CDR3 bases: TGTGCCAGCCTCGGACAGGCTAGCATTCAGTACTTC. This gives the protein CASLGQASIQYF. The chain is built from TRBV2 and TRBJ2-4; 7 bases are shared with TRBD1. Germline loops: CDR1 SNHLY, CDR2 FYNNEI. The CDR3 sequence is 12 residues long. V lost 8 bases and J lost 9; bases outside the gene matches: 7.

The gene calls are TRBV5-6 and TRBJ2-7, with TRBD2 as a possible D gene (5 bases). V gave up 2 bases and J gave up 4 bases, with 16 bases separating them. This CDR3 has 15 amino acids. The V gene's germline CDR1 is SGHDT and CDR2 YYEEEE. CDR3 sequence reads: CASSFGAGGAYEQYF. CDR3 nucleotides: TGTGCCAGCAGCTTTGGCGCGGGTGGCGCGTACGAGCAGTACTTC.

The rearrangement joins TRBV5-4 to TRBJ1-1; D is ambiguous. This CDR3 has 13 amino acids. Between the trimmed V and J ends, which lost 3 bases and 4 bases, there was a span of 10 bases. CDR1 is SGHNT and CDR2 is YYREEE in the germline V gene (reference sequence). In DNA, the CDR3 is TGTGCCAGCAGCTCCTCGGGGTTCACTGAAGCTTTCTTT. This codes for CASSSSGFTEAFF. The full variable domain, with the rest looked up from reference TRBV5-4 and TRBJ1-1, is ETGVTQSPTHLIKTRGQQVTLRCSSQSGHNTVSWYQQALGQGPQFIFQYYREEENGRGNFPPRFSGLQFPNYSSELNVNALELDDSALYLCASSSSGFTEAFFGQGTRLTVV.

The genes are TRBV11-3 and TRBJ2-1; TRBD2 aligns across 9 bases. Germline V gene lookup returns CDR1 SGHNT and CDR2 YENEEA. J was trimmed by 8 bases and V by 2 bases; bases with no gene match: 10. This CDR3 is built from 16 residues. CDR3: CASSLNIAGVRHEQFF. Written as DNA, the CDR3 is TGTGCCAGCAGCTTAAATATAGCGGGAGTGAGACATGAGCAGTTCTTC.

The J gene is TRBJ2-1, the V gene TRBV28, with TRBD2 identical over 15 bases. Germline V gene data show CDR1 as MDHEN and CDR2 as SYDVKM. CDR3 length equals 15 residues. The trim removed 4 bases at V and 9 bases at J, leaving 4 bases unmatched. This CDR3 is CASSSRTSGRGEQFF. The CDR3 DNA reads as TGTGCCAGCAGTTCAAGGACTAGCGGGAGGGGTGAGCAGTTCTTC. The entire variable domain, with the rest obtained from reference TRBV28 and TRBJ2-1, is as follows: DVKVTQSSRYLVKRTGEKVFLECVQDMDHENMFWYRQDPGLGLRLIYFSYDVKMKEKGDIPEGYSVSREKKERFSLILESASTNQTSMYLCASSSRTSGRGEQFFGPGTRLTVL.

The chain carries TRBV5-4 and TRBJ2-1, with 7 positions matching TRBD1. The V gene end was trimmed by 0 bases and the J gene end by 6 bases; junction bases not matched to a gene: 0. The length of the CDR3 is 13 residues. Looked up from germline, CDR1 is SGHNT and CDR2 is YYREEE (reference sequence). CDR3 region: CASSLGDSNEQFF. DNA for the CDR3: TGTGCCAGCAGCTTGGGGGACAGCAATGAGCAGTTCTTC.

V and J are TRBV7-7 and TRBJ2-7, with TRBD1 identical over 9 bases. Germline lookup yields CDR1 SSHAT and CDR2 FNYEAQ (reference sequence). The CDR3 runs 15 residues. Trimming cost V 4 bases and J 2 bases; bases outside gene matches: 6. DNA for the CDR3: TGTGCCAGCAGCTATGGACAGGGGCCAACCTACGAGCAGTACTTC. This translates into CASSYGQGPTYEQYF.

V gene TRBV29-1 combines with J gene TRBJ1-1, with D perhaps TRBD1 (5 bases). Germline V gives CDR1 SQVTM, CDR2 ANQGSEA. The length of the CDR3 is 13 residues. V was shortened by 6 bases and J by 6 bases, with 17 bases between the two germline ends. CDR3 sequence: CSVGLSRDAEAFF. Here the CDR3 DNA reads TGCAGCGTAGGTCTATCCAGGGATGCTGAAGCTTTCTTT.

The V and J genes are TRBV11-2 and TRBJ2-2; D call uncertain. V lost 1 base and J lost 2, with 8 bases in between. This CDR3 region has 15 residues. Germline assignment: CDR1 SGHAT and CDR2 FQNNGV. As DNA, the CDR3 is TGTGCCAGCAGCTTAGGTGCCAGTAACACCGGGGAGCTGTTTTTT. Its protein product is CASSLGASNTGELFF. Using reference TRBV11-2 and TRBJ2-2 for the parts outside the CDR3, the full variable domain is EAGVAQSPRYKIIEKRQSVAFWCNPISGHATLYWYQQILGQGPKLLIQFQNNGVVDDSQLPKDRFSAERLKGVDSTLKIQPAKLEDSAVYLCASSLGASNTGELFFGEGSRLTVL.

This clone was seen once. As DNA, the CDR3 is TGTGCCAGCAGTCGAGTATCCGGCAGGGCCTACGAGCAGTACTTC. Translation gives CASSRVSGRAYEQYF. This chain uses TRBV6-5 with TRBJ2-7; tentatively, D is TRBD1 (5 bases). With 5 bases removed from V and 2 bases from J, the gap between germline ends came to 16 bases. The CDR3 is 15 residues long. Germline CDR1 reads MNHEY; CDR2 reads SVGAGI.

This chain connects TRBV11-3 to TRBJ1-5, with TRBD1 as a possible D gene (5 bases). The ends were cut back, 7 bases at V and 0 bases at J, with 19 bases in the middle. Germline loops: CDR1 SGHNT, CDR2 YENEEA. The CDR3 extends over 17 amino acids. Here the CDR3 reads CASIDRTGVDSNQPQHF. In nucleotides, the CDR3 is TGTGCCAGCATCGACAGAACGGGAGTGGATAGCAATCAGCCCCAGCATTTT.

This clone was seen only once. This chain links TRBV20-1 with TRBJ2-1; 9 bases match TRBD2. V shed 3 bases, J shed 9 bases, and the junction held 12 bases outside the gene matches. The CDR3 totals 15 residues. Germline V gene lookup returns CDR1 DFQATT and CDR2 SNEGSKA (reference sequence). The CDR3 loop is CSASLGAGGPGEQFF. DNA for the CDR3: TGCAGTGCTAGTTTAGGGGCGGGAGGGCCCGGTGAGCAGTTCTTC.

This clone appeared once. The CDR3 DNA reads as TGTGCCAGCAGTTACAGGTTCATTTTATCCGGGGAGCTGTTTTTT. Its translation is CASSYRFILSGELFF. This chain uses TRBV28 with TRBJ2-2; possibly TRBD1 for D (5 bases). Germline CDR1 is MDHEN and CDR2 is SYDVKM. V lost 4 bases and J lost 6, with 15 bases in between. There are 15 residues in the CDR3.

The V call is TRBV6-6, the J call TRBJ1-1; TRBD1 might be the D (5 bases). The CDR3 consists of 16 residues. Germline V gene data show CDR1 as MNHNY and CDR2 as SVGAGI (reference sequence). The V end lost 0 bases, the J end lost 2 bases, and 13 bases lay between the germline ends. CDR3 in DNA: TGTGCCAGCAGTTACTCGTACAGGTCAGGTAACACTGAAGCTTTCTTT. It specifies CASSYSYRSGNTEAFF.

The chain recombines TRBV19 with TRBJ1-1, with 10 bases lining up with TRBD1. CDR1 and CDR2 (germline): LNHDA, SQIVND (reference sequence). With 5 bases clipped from V and 0 bases from J, the junction kept 9 bases outside the gene matches. This CDR3 spans 17 amino acids. The CDR3 loop is CASSANRDRGLNTEAFF. CDR3 in DNA: TGTGCCAGTAGTGCAAACCGGGACAGGGGACTGAACACTGAAGCTTTCTTT. The full variable domain, in which reference TRBV19 and TRBJ1-1 provide the parts outside the CDR3, is DGGITQSPKYLFRKEGQNVTLSCEQNLNHDAMYWYRQDPGQGLRLIYYSQIVNDFQKGDIAEGYSVSREKKESFPLTVTSAQKNPTAFYLCASSANRDRGLNTEAFFGQGTRLTVV.

This rearrangement joins TRBV28 to TRBJ2-7, with 9 bases aligning to TRBD1. This CDR3 has 14 amino acids. CDR1 and CDR2 from the germline V gene are MDHEN and SYDVKM. The J segment lost 5 bases and the V segment lost 5 bases, leaving 7 bases of the junction unmatched. CDR3 region: CASSQDRGSDEQYF. The CDR3 nucleotides are TGTGCCAGCAGTCAGGACAGGGGATCCGACGAGCAGTACTTC. The full variable domain, in which reference TRBV28 and TRBJ2-7 provide the parts outside the CDR3, is DVKVTQSSRYLVKRTGEKVFLECVQDMDHENMFWYRQDPGLGLRLIYFSYDVKMKEKGDIPEGYSVSREKKERFSLILESASTNQTSMYLCASSQDRGSDEQYFGPGTRLTVT.

This chain links TRBV28 with TRBJ1-1; D remains unclear. With 5 bases removed from V and 3 bases from J, the gap between germline ends came to 19 bases. The V gene's germline CDR1 is MDHEN and CDR2 SYDVKM. The CDR3 extends over 16 amino acids. In DNA, the CDR3 is TGTGCCAGCAGTCCCCTAAACGAAATTTTGGACACTGAAGCTTTCTTT. This codes for CASSPLNEILDTEAFF. The full variable domain, with the rest looked up from reference TRBV28 and TRBJ1-1, is DVKVTQSSRYLVKRTGEKVFLECVQDMDHENMFWYRQDPGLGLRLIYFSYDVKMKEKGDIPEGYSVSREKKERFSLILESASTNQTSMYLCASSPLNEILDTEAFFGQGTRLTVV.

The gene calls are TRBV3-1 (or the pseudogene TRBV3-2) and TRBJ2-1; D may be TRBD1 (6 bases). The CDR3 covers 19 residues. V dropped 4 bases and J dropped 4 bases, with 26 bases sitting between them. From germline, CDR1 is LGHDT and CDR2 YNNKEL (reference sequence). CDR3 nucleotides: TGTGCCAGCAGCCCACCCATATGGGACATTTTTGTCCCTTACAATGAGCAGTTCTTC. Protein sequence: CASSPPIWDIFVPYNEQFF.

J is TRBJ1-1 and V is TRBV29-1; D is undetermined. The CDR3 runs 14 residues. The germline CDR1 and CDR2 sequences are SQVTM and ANQGSEA. V was cut by 4 bases and J by 0 bases, with 12 bases left in between. DNA for the CDR3: TGCAGCGTTGCCGACACGGGAATGAACACTGAAGCTTTCTTT. It is translated as CSVADTGMNTEAFF.

The chain uses TRBV19 and TRBJ1-1; 7 nucleotides agree with TRBD1. V trimming: 3 bases; J trimming: 7 bases; junction bases outside the gene matches: 14. The CDR3 totals 16 residues. Germline CDR1 LNHDA, CDR2 SQIVND (reference sequence). This chain's CDR3 is CASSISTGYERGEAFF. CDR3 in DNA: TGTGCCAGTAGTATTTCGACAGGGTATGAACGGGGTGAAGCTTTCTTT.

This chain joins TRBV28 and TRBJ2-7; unclear D gene. Per the germline V gene, CDR1 is MDHEN and CDR2 is SYDVKM. V was cut by 3 bases and J by 0 bases, with 6 bases left in between. CDR3 size: 13 residues. CDR3 protein: CASSLSLSYEQYF. CDR3 coding DNA: TGTGCCAGCAGTTTGTCCCTCTCCTACGAGCAGTACTTC.

The chain's CDR3 is CASSQDPWGVSVGLNTIYF. CDR3 in DNA: TGCGCCAGCAGCCAAGATCCGTGGGGGGTTTCGGTGGGACTAAACACCATATATTTT. The chain uses TRBV4-1 and TRBJ1-3; a possible D gene is TRBD1 (5 bases). This CDR3 comprises 19 residues. Per the germline V gene, CDR1 is MGHRA and CDR2 is YSYEKL. V dropped 0 bases and J dropped 6 bases, with 24 bases sitting between them.